Listed here are 6 T cell receptor beta chains from one sample, sequenced in a study of blood T cell repertoires in COVID-19 (dated by TCRdb to the early 2020s). Library prep was done by the immunoSEQ multiplex PCR assay. Drawn from immuneACCESS, this table holds only the in-frame rearrangements with V and J called that TCRdb kept. Clones are partly lost; checked studies trace under half to an unresolved V gene and leave the rest unexplained. Recorded for this sample are roughly 140,000 clones; 80% to 90% of them occurred a single time. 1.5% to 2% of the sample comes from the top ten. Sequenced: peripheral blood. These receptors came from a woman in her 50s with acute or convalescent COVID-19.

The J gene is TRBJ2-1, the V gene TRBV10-2; 14 bases align to TRBD2. Trimming cost V 8 bases and J 9 bases; bases outside gene matches: 15. There are 17 residues in the CDR3. From germline, CDR1 is WSHSY and CDR2 SAAADI. The CDR3 is CASLAPKGTSGSGEQFF. The CDR3 DNA is TGCGCCAGCCTAGCCCCGAAGGGGACTAGCGGGAGTGGTGAGCAGTTCTTC.

The chain joins TRBV5-1 to TRBJ2-4, with 7 positions matching TRBD1. V was clipped by 1 base and J by 4 bases; unmatched bases: 2. Germline lookup yields CDR1 SGHRS and CDR2 YFSETQ. CDR3 length equals 14 residues. The CDR3 protein is CASSLWDRKNIQYF. CDR3 DNA: TGCGCCAGCAGCTTGTGGGACAGAAAAAACATTCAGTACTTC.

The chain links TRBV25-1 to TRBJ1-2; weak D call: TRBD1 (6 bases). CDR3 length equals 14 residues. The V gene lost 2 bases and the J gene lost 5 bases, with 12 bases spanning the gap. Germline values: CDR1 MGHDK, CDR2 SYGVNS. The CDR3 here is CASSETQGLYGYTF. CDR3 in DNA: TGTGCCAGCAGTGAAACCCAGGGGTTATATGGCTACACCTTC.

The chain links TRBV6-5 to TRBJ2-1; D remains unclear. CDR3 length equals 14 residues. Germline V CDR1 and CDR2: MNHEY, SVGAGI. V dropped 0 bases and J dropped 6 bases, with 9 bases sitting between them. The CDR3 DNA reads TGTGCCAGCAGTTACTCGAGCGTCCCCAATGAGCAGTTCTTC. Amino acid sequence: CASSYSSVPNEQFF.

V gene TRBV6-5 combines with J gene TRBJ1-3; 7 bases align to TRBD1. The CDR3 extends over 16 amino acids. With 2 bases clipped from V and 4 bases from J, the junction kept 8 bases outside the gene matches. CDR1 is MNHEY, CDR2 SVGAGI, per germline. This chain's CDR3 is CASSYRTGGPGNTIYF. The CDR3 bases are TGTGCCAGCAGTTACCGGACAGGAGGACCGGGAAACACCATATATTTT.

V gene TRBV19 combines with J gene TRBJ1-5; no reliable D call. Between the trimmed V and J ends, which lost 6 bases and 5 bases, there was a span of 20 bases. The germline gives CDR1 LNHDA, CDR2 SQIVND (reference sequence). The CDR3 length is 16 residues. CDR3 protein: CASSRWYEGGDQPQHF. For the CDR3, the DNA is TGTGCCAGTAGCAGGTGGTATGAGGGCGGGGATCAGCCCCAGCATTTT.